This T cell receptor beta chain was recorded in a study of blood T cell repertoires in COVID-19. Study summary: Sample material is recorded as cDNA or gDNA derived from T cells, B-cell-depleted T cells, or PBMCs.

Original handling: Estimation of nucleated cell counts was performed using reference gene primer amplification. Assay used: immunoSEQ multiplex PCR; TCRdb lists only in-frame clones, some missing. The DNA gave D and trimming, while V, J and clone size come from that table. Of about 150,000 clones in the sample, around 80% were seen once. The germline V gene has CDR1 SGHRS and CDR2 YFSETQ. V shed 1 base, J shed 5 bases, and the junction held 4 bases outside the gene matches. The CDR3 spans 14 residues. The chain has TRBV5-1 and TRBJ1-2; 8 bases match TRBD1. Input material: peripheral blood. The origin of this receptor is a woman in her fifties or sixties with acute or convalescent COVID-19. CDR3 sequence: CASSLRTGQYGYTF. Here the CDR3 DNA reads TGCGCCAGCAGCTTGCGGACAGGGCAGTATGGCTACACCTTC. The full variable domain, completed using reference TRBV5-1 and TRBJ1-2, is KAGVTQTPRYLIKTRGQQVTLSCSPISGHRSVSWYQQTPGQGLQFLFEYFSETQRNKGNFPGRFSGRQFSNSRSEMNVSTLELGDSALYLCASSLRTGQYGYTFGSGTRLTVV.